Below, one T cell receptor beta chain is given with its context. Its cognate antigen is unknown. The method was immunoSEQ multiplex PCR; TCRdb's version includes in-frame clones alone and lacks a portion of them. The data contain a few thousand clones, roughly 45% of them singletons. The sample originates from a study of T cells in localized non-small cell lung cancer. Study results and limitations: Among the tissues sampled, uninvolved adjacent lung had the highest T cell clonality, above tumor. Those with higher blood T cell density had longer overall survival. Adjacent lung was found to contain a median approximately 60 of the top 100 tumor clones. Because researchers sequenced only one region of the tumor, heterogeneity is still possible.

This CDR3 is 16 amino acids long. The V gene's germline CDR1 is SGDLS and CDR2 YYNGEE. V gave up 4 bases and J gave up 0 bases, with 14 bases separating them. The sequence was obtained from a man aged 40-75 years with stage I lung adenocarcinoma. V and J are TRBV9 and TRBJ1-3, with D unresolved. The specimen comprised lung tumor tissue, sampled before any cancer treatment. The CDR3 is CASSKTTAYSGNTIYF. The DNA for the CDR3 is TGTGCCAGCAGCAAAACGACCGCTTACTCTGGAAACACCATATATTTT.